Here is one TCR beta chain with its context. Its antigen is unidentified. Sequenced by immunoSEQ multiplex PCR; TCRdb stores in-frame clones only, minus some. The sample has 150,000 or so clones, around nine tenths seen once. The sample comes from a study of graft-versus-host responses after intestinal transplantation. Notes on the study in general: In recipient marrow, GvH clones were found, and some appeared first in ileum or blood.

The CDR3 runs 16 residues. J was trimmed by 5 bases and V by 4 bases; bases with no gene match: 9. Germline V gene lookup returns CDR1 SGDLS and CDR2 YYNGEE. This chain connects TRBV9 to TRBJ2-2, with 9 positions matching TRBD1. Sequencing used unstimulated CD4+ T cells sorted from spleen or lymph node cells, obtained before intestinal transplant. This clonotype was obtained from a human donor who received an intestinal transplant. The CDR3 protein is CASSPRQGVRTGELFF. The CDR3 DNA reads as TGTGCCAGCAGCCCTCGACAGGGGGTAAGGACCGGGGAGCTGTTTTTT.